This T cell receptor beta chain was recovered during a study of human T cells and chemical hapten exposure. Study-wide results and limits: It was expanded TCRs that formed significantly more large CDR3 similarity clusters than controls did. Patch test score showed a positive correlation with PT1 expanded TCR counts. There was no change with DPC sensitization in TCRs above 1 in 1000 frequency.

TCRdb used MiXCR to reprocess the RACE reads, holding one entry per CDR3 protein. This sample carries tens of thousands of distinct CDR3 sequences, under 11% of them seen once, and the ten largest clones take 5%. The sample's time point: patch test 2, 6 weeks after DPC sensitization. Indicated treatment: therapeutic diphenylcyclopropenone sensitization with weekly scalp DPC. Researchers extracted total RNA from unfractionated whole blood. In this sample, this clonotype turned up many times. What it binds is unknown. Germline CDR1 and CDR2: SGHVS and FNYEAQ. The V and J ends lost 1 base and 8 bases respectively, with 11 bases between them. The length of the CDR3 is 13 residues.

The chain recombines TRBV7-6 with TRBJ1-2; D is ambiguous. Sample: whole blood, taken in connection with sensitization to the hapten diphenylcyclopropenone (DPC). This TCR derives from a woman between 50 and 59 years old with alopecia areata. Some clones in this sample may be carry-over from other donors' samples. The CDR3 nucleotides are TGTGCCAGCAGCTTAGATCAGCTTGGAGGCTACACCTTC. It yields the protein CASSLDQLGGYTF.